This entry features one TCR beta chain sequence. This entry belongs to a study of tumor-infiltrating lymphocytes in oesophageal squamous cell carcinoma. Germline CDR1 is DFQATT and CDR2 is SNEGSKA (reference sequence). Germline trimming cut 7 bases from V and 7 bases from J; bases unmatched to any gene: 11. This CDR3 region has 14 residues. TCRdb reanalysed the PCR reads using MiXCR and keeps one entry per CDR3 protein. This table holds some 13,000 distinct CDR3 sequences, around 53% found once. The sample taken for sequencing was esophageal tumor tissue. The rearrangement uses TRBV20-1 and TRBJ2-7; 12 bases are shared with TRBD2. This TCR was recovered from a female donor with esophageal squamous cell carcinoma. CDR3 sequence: CSVETSGRGNEQYF. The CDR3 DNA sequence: TGCAGTGTTGAGACTAGCGGGAGAGGCAATGAGCAGTACTTC.